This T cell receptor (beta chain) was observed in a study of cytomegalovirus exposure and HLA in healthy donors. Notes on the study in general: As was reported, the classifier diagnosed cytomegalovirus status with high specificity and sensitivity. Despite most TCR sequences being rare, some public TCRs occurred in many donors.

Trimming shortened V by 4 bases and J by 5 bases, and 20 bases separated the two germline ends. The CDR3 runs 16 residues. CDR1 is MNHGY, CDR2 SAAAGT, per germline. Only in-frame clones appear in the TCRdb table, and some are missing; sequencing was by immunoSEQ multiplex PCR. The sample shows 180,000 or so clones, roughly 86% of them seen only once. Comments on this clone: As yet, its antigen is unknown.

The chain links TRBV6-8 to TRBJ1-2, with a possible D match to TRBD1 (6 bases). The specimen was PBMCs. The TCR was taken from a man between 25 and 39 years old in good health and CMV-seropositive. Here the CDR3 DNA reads TGTGCCAGCAGTTTGCCCCCAGTGGGGGGCGAATATGGCTACACCTTC. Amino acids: CASSLPPVGGEYGYTF.